The 26 T cell receptor beta chains presented below share a single source sample, sequenced in a study of CD8+CD57+ T cells in acquired aplastic anemia. Genomic DNA provided the template from which TCR beta VDJ and CDR3 profiles were obtained. TCRdb analysed the reads with MiXCR anew, one entry per CDR3 protein. This table has some 410,000 distinct CDR3 sequences, approximately 70% appearing once. Sequenced material: sorted CD4+, CD8+, or CD8+CD57+ T cells (not recorded which) from PBMCs. These receptors came from a human donor in good health, serving as a control.

This chain uses TRBV7-2 with TRBJ2-3; 8 nucleotides align to TRBD2. The germline gives CDR1 SGHTA, CDR2 FQGNSA. The V and J ends lost 3 bases and 2 bases, in that order; junction bases with no gene match: 1. The CDR3 spans 14 residues. CDR3 region: CASSFSGTTDTQYF. The CDR3 DNA reads TGTGCCAGCAGCTTTAGCGGGACCACAGATACGCAGTATTTT.

The chain couples TRBV7-8 to TRBJ1-6; TRBD1 matches 7 bases. Trimming removed 4 bases from V and 16 bases from J; junction bases left unmatched: 19. The CDR3 covers 16 residues. The V gene's germline CDR1 is SGHVS and CDR2 FQNEAQ. The CDR3 protein is CASSSPGTAYNSQLHF. The CDR3 DNA reads as TGTGCCAGCAGCTCTCCCGGGACAGCTTATAATTCACAGCTCCACTTT. Based on the CDR3 plus reference TRBV7-8 and TRBJ1-6, the full variable domain is GAGVSQSPRYKVAKRGQDVALRCDPISGHVSLFWYQQALGQGPEFLTYFQNEAQLDKSGLPSDRFFAERPEGSVSTLKIQRTQQEDSAVYLCASSSPGTAYNSQLHFGNGTRLTVT.

This clonotype was detected many times. CDR3 in amino acids: CASSSSGGAVFF. In DNA form, the CDR3 reads TGTGCCAGCAGCTCTAGCGGGGGGGCGGTTTTCTTC. The chain combines TRBV7-2 with TRBJ2-1; 12 bases fit TRBD2. CDR1 and CDR2 from the germline V gene are SGHTA and FQGNSA. This CDR3 contains 12 residues. The V gene end was trimmed by 4 bases and the J gene end by 16 bases; junction bases not matched to a gene: 5.

The chain carries TRBV10-2 and TRBJ1-2; D is unresolved. Germline V gene data show CDR1 as WSHSY and CDR2 as SAAADI. The CDR3 is made up of 12 amino acids. The CDR3: CSSSPRADGYTF. The CDR3 DNA reads TGCAGCAGCAGTCCCCGGGCGGATGGCTACACCTTC.

This clonotype occurred a few times. A much larger clone differs from this one at a single base, so this may be a read error. The V call is TRBV20-1, the J call TRBJ1-4; 9 bases are shared with TRBD1. CDR3 length: 15 residues. CDR1 and CDR2 from the germline V gene are DFQATT and SNEGSKA (reference sequence). V dropped 0 bases and J dropped 7; count of bases not matched to a gene: 6. CDR3 in DNA: TGCAGTGCTAGAGATACGACAGGGGGTCTTGAAAAACTGTTTTTT. This codes for CSARDTTGGLEKLFF.

The rearrangement joins TRBV20-1 to TRBJ2-5, with D unresolved. Germline V lookup: CDR1 DFQATT, CDR2 SNEGSKA (reference sequence). This CDR3 has 13 amino acids. Deletions cut 6 bases from V and 4 bases from J, with 15 bases between. CDR3 nucleotide sequence: TGCAGTGCCCGCCCGACGGACCGAGAGACCCAGTACTTC. Amino acids: CSARPTDRETQYF.

V usage is TRBV10-3 and J usage is TRBJ2-1; 10 nucleotides agree with TRBD2. Trimming took 0 bases from V and 13 from J; bases not matched to a gene: 12. The germline CDR1 and CDR2 sequences are ENHRY and SYGVKD. This CDR3 comprises 16 residues. The CDR3 region is CAISESSDVAGGRQFF. The CDR3 nucleotides are TGTGCCATCAGTGAGTCAAGTGACGTAGCGGGGGGCCGACAGTTCTTC.

This clonotype occurred a few times. The chain carries TRBV19 and TRBJ1-3; D uncertain. With 7 bases removed from V and 11 bases from J, the gap between germline ends came to 12 bases. CDR1 and CDR2 from the germline V gene are LNHDA and SQIVND (reference sequence). CDR3 length: 11 residues. This CDR3 reads CASTAGSAIYF. The CDR3 coding sequence is TGTGCCAGTACCGCGGGAAGCGCCATATATTTT.

This clonotype came up once. The rearrangement links TRBV20-1 to TRBJ2-3, with 7 positions matching TRBD2. V trimming: 3 bases; J trimming: 0 bases; junction bases outside the gene matches: 0. This CDR3 is built from 13 residues. Germline CDR1 DFQATT, CDR2 SNEGSKA (reference sequence). The CDR3, as DNA: TGCAGTGCTAGTAGCGGGAGCACAGATACGCAGTATTTT. Translated, it gives CSASSGSTDTQYF.

V is TRBV7-9 and J is TRBJ1-6; 7 bases match TRBD1. The CDR3 sequence is 14 residues long. Germline V gene lookup returns CDR1 SEHNR and CDR2 FQNEAQ (reference sequence). Unmatched junction bases numbered 7, after V lost 5 bases and J lost 9 bases. CDR3 nucleotides: TGTGCCAGCAGCCCCCGGGGGACAGTTTCACCCCTCCACTTT. It is translated as CASSPRGTVSPLHF.

The CDR3 sequence is CAWSESRQAANYGYTF. The CDR3 region has the DNA TGTGCCTGGAGTGAGTCCCGACAGGCTGCTAACTATGGCTACACCTTC. This sequence joins TRBV30 and TRBJ1-2, with TRBD1 as a possible D gene (6 bases). V shed 1 base and J shed 0 bases, with 15 bases lying between them. The CDR3 loop spans 16 amino acids. The V gene's germline CDR1 is GTSNPN and CDR2 SVGIG (reference sequence).

This chain uses TRBV7-2 with TRBJ2-1, with TRBD2 matching over 10 bases. Germline V gene sequence: CDR1 SGHTA, CDR2 FQGNSA. The CDR3 has 16 residues. With 3 bases clipped from V and 8 bases from J, the junction kept 10 bases outside the gene matches. The CDR3 loop is CASSFWLAGAPYEQFF. As DNA, the CDR3 is TGTGCCAGCAGCTTTTGGCTAGCGGGGGCCCCCTATGAGCAGTTCTTC.

The chain has TRBV6-5 and TRBJ2-7; TRBD1 matches 11 bases. Germline trimming cut 5 bases from V and 5 bases from J; bases unmatched to any gene: 8. Per germline, CDR1 MNHEY and CDR2 SVGAGI. The CDR3 is 15 residues long. Here the CDR3 DNA reads TGTGCCAGCAGTCCCGGACAGGGGGCCTCTGACGAGCAGTACTTC. Translating it yields CASSPGQGASDEQYF.

The chain employs TRBV7-3 and TRBJ2-7, with D tentatively TRBD1 (5 bases). V was shortened by 4 bases and J by 2 bases, with 12 bases between the two germline ends. The length of the CDR3 is 14 residues. CDR1 SGHTA and CDR2 FQGTGA come from the germline V gene. This CDR3 is CASSSKGFTYEQYV. CDR3 DNA: TGTGCCAGCAGCTCAAAGGGGTTTACCTACGAGCAGTACGTC.

The table lists this clonotype with a few counts. CDR3 region: CASSLSQGAGDTEAFF. For the CDR3, the DNA is TGTGCCAGCAGTTTAAGCCAGGGGGCAGGAGACACTGAAGCTTTCTTT. The rearrangement links TRBV28 to TRBJ1-1; 8 bases are shared with TRBD1. Per the germline V gene, CDR1 is MDHEN and CDR2 is SYDVKM. This CDR3 contains 16 residues. With V trimmed by 2 bases and J by 3 bases, 8 bases remained unmatched.

The V call is TRBV9, the J call TRBJ2-3; TRBD2 agrees at 7 bases. This CDR3 is built from 16 residues. The germline gives CDR1 SGDLS, CDR2 YYNGEE. V shed 4 bases, J shed 9 bases, and the junction held 17 bases outside the gene matches. CDR3 nucleotide sequence: TGTGCCAGCAGCCTGGGTGGGGCCGGGGCGCGGGAGACGCAGTATTTT. Protein sequence: CASSLGGAGARETQYF.

This clonotype was observed at least ten times. The chain carries TRBV20-1 and TRBJ2-2; 7 bases map to TRBD1. Germline CDR1 is DFQATT and CDR2 is SNEGSKA (reference sequence). The CDR3 contains 14 residues. Germline trimming cut 0 bases from V and 5 bases from J; bases unmatched to any gene: 3. As DNA, the CDR3 is TGCAGTGCTAGAGATCCAGGGGGTACCGGGGAGCTGTTTTTT. Its protein is CSARDPGGTGELFF.

As concerns this clonotype: The conserved closing phenylalanine or tryptophan is absent in this CDR3, likely reflecting a read error. The rearrangement uses TRBV15 and TRBJ1-5, with D maybe TRBD1 (5 bases). V was pared by 3 bases and J by 4 bases, with 7 bases between. The CDR3 consists of 13 residues. Looked up from germline, CDR1 is LNHNV and CDR2 is YYDKDF (reference sequence). CDR3 residues: CATSSGGNQPQHL. As DNA, the CDR3 is TGTGCCACCAGCAGTGGGGGGAATCAGCCCCAGCATCTT.

This chain uses TRBV14 with TRBJ1-6; tentatively, D is TRBD1 (5 bases). Germline V lookup: CDR1 SGHDN, CDR2 FVKESK. Deletions cut 0 bases from V and 0 bases from J, with 12 bases between. This CDR3 contains 18 residues. In DNA form, the CDR3 reads TGTGCCAGCAGCCAAGATGAGGCAGGGCCCTCCTATAATTCACCCCTCCACTTT. Protein: CASSQDEAGPSYNSPLHF.

In its sample, this clonotype was seen many times. As DNA, the CDR3 is TGTGCCAGCAGTAAAGTCTTGGGGGGTGAGTGGGAGCAGTATTTT. Translating gives CASSKVLGGEWEQYF. V usage is TRBV2 and J usage is TRBJ2-3, with D possibly matching TRBD2 (6 bases). Germline loops: CDR1 SNHLY, CDR2 FYNNEI. The CDR3 totals 15 residues. The ends were cut back, 5 bases at V and 11 bases at J, with 23 bases in the middle.

The chain is built from TRBV7-1 and TRBJ2-3; the D gene could be TRBD1 or TRBD2 (5 bases each). TRBV7-1 is assigned to the ORF class and has an uncertain function. The length of the CDR3 is 13 residues. Trimming took 3 bases from V and 11 from J, leaving 15 bases between them. CDR3: CASSSMGTGEQYF. The CDR3, as DNA: TGTGCCAGCAGCTCCATGGGGACCGGGGAGCAGTATTTT.

The chain couples TRBV19 to TRBJ2-6; 8 nucleotides match TRBD2. V was pared by 6 bases and J by 2 bases, with 9 bases of the junction left unmatched. This CDR3 spans 17 amino acids. Per germline, CDR1 LNHDA and CDR2 SQIVND (reference sequence). The CDR3 nucleotides are TGTGCCAGTAGCCCGACTAGCGAGGTTGCTGGGGCCAACGTCCTGACTTTC. Protein sequence: CASSPTSEVAGANVLTF.

This clonotype has more than one count but fewer than ten. The conserved final phenylalanine or tryptophan is absent from the CDR3, which likely points to a read error. The DNA is left out, because the CDR3 cannot be placed on it with certainty; the CDR3 is given as TCRdb lists it. CDR3 amino acids: CASSLTGD. This rearrangement joins TRBV7-9 to TRBJ2-7; the DNA was not compared with TRBD1, the D call given in the table. From its first to its last residue, the CDR3 has 8 amino acids. Germline lookup yields CDR1 SEHNR and CDR2 FQNEAQ (reference sequence).

This clonotype was detected once. The CDR3 loop is CASSLLAGGEQFF. In DNA, the CDR3 is TGTGCCAGCAGTTTACTAGCTGGGGGTGAGCAGTTCTTC. The V and J genes are TRBV27 and TRBJ2-1, with D perhaps assigned TRBD1 or TRBD2 (5 bases each). V was shortened by 2 bases and J by 9 bases, with 11 bases between the two germline ends. The CDR3 is made up of 13 amino acids. Germline lookup yields CDR1 MNHEY and CDR2 SMNVEV (reference sequence).

Ten or more counts support this clonotype. The CDR3 nucleotides read TGTGCCAGCAGTTACTCGCGACGCGCGGTACAAGAGACCCAGTACTTC. Translated, it gives CASSYSRRAVQETQYF. The V and J genes are TRBV6-5 and TRBJ2-5; D is unclear. V lost 0 bases to trimming and J lost 2 bases, with 13 bases between them. Germline V lookup: CDR1 MNHEY, CDR2 SVGAGI. CDR3 length: 16 residues.

As concerns this clonotype: A much more abundant neighbour one base away suggests this may be a read error. This chain uses TRBV12-3 or TRBV12-4 with TRBJ1-1; TRBD1 is a possible D gene (6 bases). This CDR3 contains 14 residues. Deletions cut 6 bases from V and 3 bases from J, with 14 bases between. As DNA, the CDR3 is TGTGCCAGCAGCAAGGGGGGGGTGGACACTGAAGCTTTCTTT. Encoded protein: CASSKGGVDTEAFF.